One sample yielded the 3 T cell receptor beta chains listed below, sequenced in a study of early T cells in non-severe SARS-CoV-2 infection. TCRdb fed the 5' RACE reads into MiXCR, producing one record per CDR3 protein. This sample has roughly 90,000 distinct CDR3 sequences, with 12% to 15% found just once. Sequencing was performed on whole blood. These receptors came from an adult who was a healthcare worker with PCR-confirmed SARS-CoV-2 infection or an uninfected control (not recorded which).

This clonotype was seen a handful of times. The chain joins TRBV12-5 to TRBJ1-1; no firm D call. Germline V lookup: CDR1 LGHNT, CDR2 FRNRAP. The CDR3 is 14 residues long. The germline V and J ends were trimmed by 5 bases and 0 bases, with 10 bases remaining between them. This CDR3 reads CASGVGRVNTEAFF. The CDR3 DNA reads as TGTGCTAGTGGTGTCGGACGGGTGAACACTGAAGCTTTCTTT.

Many counts were recorded for this clonotype. The chain links TRBV11-2 to TRBJ2-4; a weak D match, TRBD2 (6 bases). Germline V lookup: CDR1 SGHAT, CDR2 FQNNGV. The CDR3 length is 14 residues. V lost 5 bases and J lost 2, with 10 bases in between. In DNA, the CDR3 is TGTGCCAGCAGCCACGGGACTCCCAAAAACATTCAGTACTTC. The encoded protein is CASSHGTPKNIQYF.

This clonotype was observed at least ten times. The CDR3 nucleotides read TGTGCCAGCAGTCCTGATCCGGCGGCCAACGTCCTGACTTTC. This codes for CASSPDPAANVLTF. This chain connects TRBV5-6 to TRBJ2-6; D unclear. The CDR3 has 14 amino acids. V lost 5 bases and J lost 6, with 12 bases in between. The germline V gene encodes CDR1 SGHDT and CDR2 YYEEEE.